Following are 24 T cell receptor beta chains from one sample sequenced in a study of control samples from healthy donors and cancer patients. Clones were sequenced by immunoSEQ multiplex PCR, and TCRdb holds only the in-frame ones, with some missing. The table records about 65,000 clones, 90% of them present only once. The sample consisted of PBMCs. Source of these receptors: a woman aged 50 to 60 with colorectal cancer.

This clone was observed a few times. The rearrangement joins TRBV27 to TRBJ1-2; D not resolved. V shed 6 bases and J shed 5 bases, with 25 bases lying between them. CDR1 is MNHEY and CDR2 is SMNVEV in the germline V gene (reference sequence). This CDR3 region has 17 residues. The DNA of the CDR3 is TGTGCCAGCAGACGAATCGGGTCGGAGGGTGTCATATATGGCTACACCTTC. Its translation: CASRRIGSEGVIYGYTF.

In nucleotides, the CDR3 is TGTGCCAGCAGCTTATTAGCGAACCAAGAGACCCAGTACTTC. The encoded protein is CASSLLANQETQYF. The gene calls are TRBV7-9 and TRBJ2-5; TRBD2 might be the D (5 bases). Germline V gene lookup returns CDR1 SEHNR and CDR2 FQNEAQ (reference sequence). V was clipped by 2 bases and J by 0 bases, with 7 bases between them. The CDR3 is made up of 14 amino acids.

The rearrangement uses TRBV11-2 and TRBJ1-4, with unresolved D. The V end lost 1 base, the J end lost 8 bases, and 11 bases lay between the germline ends. CDR1 SGHAT and CDR2 FQNNGV come from the germline V gene. CDR3 length equals 14 residues. The CDR3 region is CASSLAPGSEKLFF. The DNA of the CDR3 is TGTGCCAGCAGCTTAGCCCCTGGGAGCGAAAAACTGTTTTTT.

The CDR3 bases are TGTGCCAGTAGTGCGACAGGGAACACTGAAGCTTTCTTT. Its protein is CASSATGNTEAFF. The J gene is TRBJ1-1, the V gene TRBV19, with a possible D match to TRBD1 (6 bases). The CDR3 covers 13 residues. Germline V CDR1 and CDR2: LNHDA, SQIVND (reference sequence). V shed 5 bases and J shed 1 base, with 8 bases lying between them. Complete variable domain (other parts from reference TRBV19 and TRBJ1-1): DGGITQSPKYLFRKEGQNVTLSCEQNLNHDAMYWYRQDPGQGLRLIYYSQIVNDFQKGDIAEGYSVSREKKESFPLTVTSAQKNPTAFYLCASSATGNTEAFFGQGTRLTVV.

The V gene is TRBV10-3, the J gene TRBJ2-3; no clear D gene. Trimming took 7 bases from V and 4 from J, leaving 15 bases between them. Germline loops: CDR1 ENHRY, CDR2 SYGVKD. This CDR3 has 14 amino acids. The DNA for the CDR3 is TGTGCCATCAAGGGTCTCCTGGATGCAGATACGCAGTATTTT. Its translation: CAIKGLLDADTQYF.

This chain joins TRBV5-4 and TRBJ2-5; 7 bases line up with TRBD2. Per germline, CDR1 SGHNT and CDR2 YYREEE (reference sequence). J lost 4 bases, V lost 2 bases, and 5 bases had no gene match. The CDR3 is 14 residues long. CDR3 DNA: TGTGCCAGCAGCTTAAATTCGGGGGGAGAGACCCAGTACTTC. This gives the protein CASSLNSGGETQYF.

The rearrangement joins TRBV5-1 to TRBJ2-3, with D uncertain. This CDR3 contains 14 residues. V gave up 3 bases and J gave up 2 bases, with 10 bases separating them. Germline CDR1 reads SGHRS; CDR2 reads YFSETQ. CDR3 in amino acids: CASSSGALTDTQYF. CDR3 nucleotides: TGCGCCAGCAGCTCAGGAGCCCTCACAGATACGCAGTATTTT.

The chain joins TRBV7-6 to TRBJ2-2, with a tentative D call TRBD1 (8 bases). Trimming cost V 6 bases and J 3 bases, with 17 bases left between them. The CDR3 loop spans 16 amino acids. CDR1 and CDR2 (germline): SGHVS, FNYEAQ. The CDR3 DNA follows: TGTGCCAGCAGTTCTGGACAGGGAGGGGACACCGGGGAGCTGTTTTTT. Its protein product is CASSSGQGGDTGELFF.

The V gene is TRBV19, the J gene TRBJ1-1; 8 nucleotides align to TRBD1. After removal of 7 bases from V and 1 base from J, the junction contained 5 bases not matched to a gene. CDR3 length: 14 residues. CDR1 is LNHDA, CDR2 SQIVND, per germline (reference sequence). CDR3 DNA: TGTGCCAGTAACCGACAGGGGACGAACACTGAAGCTTTCTTT. Amino acids: CASNRQGTNTEAFF.

The chain joins TRBV19 to TRBJ2-7; TRBD1 agrees at 9 bases. Germline V gene sequence: CDR1 LNHDA, CDR2 SQIVND (reference sequence). This CDR3 has 14 residues. With V trimmed by 5 bases and J by 2 bases, 4 bases remained unmatched. The CDR3 DNA is TGTGCCAGTAGTCCACAGGGGGCAACCTACGAGCAGTACTTC. Its protein product is CASSPQGATYEQYF.

V usage is TRBV3-1 (or the pseudogene TRBV3-2) and J usage is TRBJ1-1, with a tentative D call TRBD1 (5 bases). With 1 base removed from V and 7 bases from J, the gap between germline ends came to 13 bases. Germline V gives CDR1 LGHDT, CDR2 YNNKEL (reference sequence). This CDR3 region has 14 residues. The CDR3 reads CASSQVAGFNEAFF. The CDR3 DNA follows: TGTGCCAGCAGCCAAGTTGCAGGGTTTAATGAAGCTTTCTTT.

The chain joins TRBV9 to TRBJ1-2; 9 bases map to TRBD1. CDR1 and CDR2 (germline): SGDLS, YYNGEE. The trim removed 3 bases at V and 7 bases at J, leaving 7 bases unmatched. The length of the CDR3 is 14 residues. This CDR3 reads CASSGHRGLGGYTF. CDR3 sequence (DNA): TGTGCCAGCAGCGGACACAGGGGGCTGGGTGGCTACACCTTC.

The gene calls are TRBV5-1 and TRBJ2-2; TRBD1 matches 9 bases. The germline V gene encodes CDR1 SGHRS and CDR2 YFSETQ. Losses at the gene ends were 4 bases for V and 7 bases for J; bases not matched to a gene: 8. This CDR3 region has 15 residues. In DNA, the CDR3 is TGCGCCAGCAGCGATACAGGGGGCGTAAACGGGGAGCTGTTTTTT. Its protein is CASSDTGGVNGELFF.

The CDR3 is CASSGGLDQPQHF. The CDR3 nucleotides read TGTGCCAGCAGTGGCGGGTTGGATCAGCCCCAGCATTTT. The V call is TRBV6-4, the J call TRBJ1-5; no definite D call. Germline loops: CDR1 MRHNA, CDR2 SNTAGT. The CDR3 runs to 13 residues. V was trimmed by 4 bases and J by 5 bases, leaving 9 bases between them.

The V gene is TRBV27, the J gene TRBJ2-1, with 15 bases fitting TRBD2. V shed 7 bases and J 7 bases; nucleotides not matched to a gene: 8. This CDR3 is built from 16 residues. Looked up from germline, CDR1 is MNHEY and CDR2 is SMNVEV (reference sequence). The CDR3 bases are TGTGCCAGCAATGGACTAGCGGGAGGGCGGATAAATGAGCAGTTCTTC. Protein product: CASNGLAGGRINEQFF.

The chain joins TRBV6-4 to TRBJ2-7; 10 bases match TRBD2. CDR1 and CDR2 (germline): MRHNA, SNTAGT. Germline trimming cut 2 bases from V and 3 bases from J; bases unmatched to any gene: 4. CDR3 length equals 15 residues. In DNA form, the CDR3 reads TGTGCCAGCAGTGACGCTAGCGGGAGTTGCTACGAGCAGTACTTC. Its protein is CASSDASGSCYEQYF.

The chain joins TRBV5-4 to TRBJ2-3; tentatively, D is TRBD2 (6 bases). This CDR3 contains 16 residues. Germline V CDR1 and CDR2: SGHNT, YYREEE (reference sequence). V dropped 2 bases and J dropped 0 bases, with 13 bases sitting between them. The CDR3 sequence is CASSFRPGDSTDTQYF. The CDR3 nucleotides read TGTGCCAGCAGCTTTCGCCCGGGGGACAGCACAGATACGCAGTATTTT.

The chain joins TRBV6-5 to TRBJ2-4; 7 bases are shared with TRBD1. Germline V lookup: CDR1 MNHEY, CDR2 SVGAGI. This CDR3 region has 12 residues. V gave up 5 bases and J gave up 13 bases; unmatched junction bases: 8. CDR3 DNA sequence: TGTGCCAGCAGTCCCGACAGGGTAATCCAGTACTTC. It specifies CASSPDRVIQYF.

The rearrangement uses TRBV11-3 and TRBJ1-5; D is ambiguous. Per the germline V gene, CDR1 is SGHNT and CDR2 is YENEEA. Trimming left V 2 bases short and J 0 bases short, with 17 bases between. The CDR3 contains 18 residues. This CDR3 is CASSLSGPGDYSNQPQHF. CDR3 bases: TGTGCCAGCAGCTTATCGGGCCCAGGAGACTATAGCAATCAGCCCCAGCATTTT.

A single count supports this clone. The CDR3 sequence is CASRGTSGGTDTQYF. CDR3 DNA sequence: TGTGCCAGCAGGGGGACTAGCGGGGGCACAGATACGCAGTATTTT. J is TRBJ2-3 and V is TRBV2; 13 bases align to TRBD2. V was pared by 6 bases and J by 1 base, with 1 base of the junction left unmatched. The CDR3 sequence is 15 residues long. Germline CDR1 SNHLY, CDR2 FYNNEI.

This clone appeared a few times. J is TRBJ2-1 and V is TRBV10-3, with 7 bases identical to TRBD1. This CDR3 spans 15 amino acids. V lost 2 bases to trimming and J lost 5 bases; unmatched junction nucleotides: 6. Germline lookup yields CDR1 ENHRY and CDR2 SYGVKD. The CDR3 here is CAISELRGTDNEQFF. The CDR3 DNA reads as TGTGCCATCAGTGAGCTCAGGGGGACAGACAATGAGCAGTTCTTC.

This clone occurred once. This chain links TRBV7-6 with TRBJ2-5; 9 nucleotides match TRBD2. Looked up from germline, CDR1 is SGHVS and CDR2 is FNYEAQ. CDR3 length equals 16 residues. J lost 4 bases, V lost 5 bases, and 11 bases had no gene match. The CDR3 nucleotides are TGTGCCAGCAGCCTTAGCGGGAGCATGGGAGGAGAGACCCAGTACTTC. Translation gives CASSLSGSMGGETQYF.

The chain uses TRBV5-1 and TRBJ1-1; a weak D match, TRBD1 (5 bases). V was shortened by 3 bases and J by 1 base, with 19 bases between the two germline ends. The CDR3 extends over 17 amino acids. Germline CDR1 reads SGHRS; CDR2 reads YFSETQ. As DNA, the CDR3 is TGCGCCAGCAGCTCCATGGGGACCGCCCCGTGGAACACTGAAGCTTTCTTT. Residues: CASSSMGTAPWNTEAFF.

This chain uses TRBV2 with TRBJ1-1; 8 nucleotides agree with TRBD1. The V gene end was trimmed by 1 base and the J gene end by 7 bases; junction bases not matched to a gene: 8. The CDR3 covers 15 residues. The germline gives CDR1 SNHLY, CDR2 FYNNEI. CDR3 in DNA: TGTGCCAGCAGTGAAGGGTTGCAGGGGGCGGGTGAAGCTTTCTTT. This gives the protein CASSEGLQGAGEAFF.